This T cell receptor beta chain is drawn from a study of T cell clones after liver transplantation. In germline, CDR1 is MGHRA, CDR2 YSYEKL. CDR3 length: 15 residues. Trimming cost V 4 bases and J 2 bases, with 12 bases left between them. The repertoire was sequenced with immunoSEQ multiplex PCR; TCRdb's copy has only in-frame clones and lacks some. The repertoire holds fewer than 85,000 clones, with around four fifths as singletons. The sample was CD4+ T cells from blood, taken at the 22-month timepoint. The V gene is TRBV4-1, the J gene TRBJ1-3; tentative D call: TRBD1 (6 bases). This receptor was identified in a human patient who received a liver transplant. Some T cells may have originated in the graft donor. CDR3 coding DNA: TGCGCCAGCAGCCGACAGGAAAAAACTGGAAACACCATATATTTT. Protein product: CASSRQEKTGNTIYF.